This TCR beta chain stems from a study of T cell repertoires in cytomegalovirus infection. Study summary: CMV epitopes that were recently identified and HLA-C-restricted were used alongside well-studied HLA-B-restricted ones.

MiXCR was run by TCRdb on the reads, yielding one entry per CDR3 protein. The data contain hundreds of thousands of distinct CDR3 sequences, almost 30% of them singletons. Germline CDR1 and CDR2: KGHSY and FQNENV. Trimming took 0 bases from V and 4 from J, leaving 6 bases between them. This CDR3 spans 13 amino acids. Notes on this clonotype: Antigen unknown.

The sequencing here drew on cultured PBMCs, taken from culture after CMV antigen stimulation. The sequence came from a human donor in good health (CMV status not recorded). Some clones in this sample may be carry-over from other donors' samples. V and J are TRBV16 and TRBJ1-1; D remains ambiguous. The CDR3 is CASSQSSTTEAFF. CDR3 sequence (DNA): TGTGCCAGCAGCCAATCTAGCACCACTGAAGCTTTCTTT.